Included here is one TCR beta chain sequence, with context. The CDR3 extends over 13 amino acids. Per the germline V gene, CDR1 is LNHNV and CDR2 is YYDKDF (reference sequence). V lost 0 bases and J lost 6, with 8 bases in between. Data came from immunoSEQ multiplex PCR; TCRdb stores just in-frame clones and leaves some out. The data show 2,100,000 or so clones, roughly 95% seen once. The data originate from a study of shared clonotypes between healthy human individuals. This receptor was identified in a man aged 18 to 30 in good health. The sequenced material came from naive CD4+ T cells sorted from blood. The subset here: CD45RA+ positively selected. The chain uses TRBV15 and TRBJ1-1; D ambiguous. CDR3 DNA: TGTGCCACCAGCAGAGAAGGCGGGGCTGAAGCTTTCTTT. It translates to CATSREGGAEAFF.